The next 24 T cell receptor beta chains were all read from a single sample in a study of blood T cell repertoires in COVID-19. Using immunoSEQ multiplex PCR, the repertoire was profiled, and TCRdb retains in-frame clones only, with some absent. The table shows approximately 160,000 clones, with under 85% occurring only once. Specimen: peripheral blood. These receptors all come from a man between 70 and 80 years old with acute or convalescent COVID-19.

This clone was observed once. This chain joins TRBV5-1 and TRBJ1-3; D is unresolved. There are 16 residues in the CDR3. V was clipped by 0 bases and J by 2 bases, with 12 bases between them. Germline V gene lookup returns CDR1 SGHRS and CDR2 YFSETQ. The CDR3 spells CASSLASASPGNTIYF. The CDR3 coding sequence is TGCGCCAGCAGCTTGGCGTCAGCTAGTCCTGGAAACACCATATATTTT.

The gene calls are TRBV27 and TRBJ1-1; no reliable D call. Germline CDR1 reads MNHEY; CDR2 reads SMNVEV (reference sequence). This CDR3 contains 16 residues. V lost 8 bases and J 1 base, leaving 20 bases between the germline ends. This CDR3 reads CASLNKREGWNTEAFF. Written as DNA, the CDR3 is TGTGCCAGCCTTAATAAAAGGGAGGGCTGGAACACTGAAGCTTTCTTT.

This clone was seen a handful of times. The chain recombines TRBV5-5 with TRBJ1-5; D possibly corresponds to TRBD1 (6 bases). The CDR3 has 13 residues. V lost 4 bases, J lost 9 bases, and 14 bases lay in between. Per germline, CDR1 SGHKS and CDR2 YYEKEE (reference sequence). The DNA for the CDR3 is TGTGCCAGCAGCCAAGGGGCGGACAGGCCCCAGCATTTT. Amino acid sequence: CASSQGADRPQHF.

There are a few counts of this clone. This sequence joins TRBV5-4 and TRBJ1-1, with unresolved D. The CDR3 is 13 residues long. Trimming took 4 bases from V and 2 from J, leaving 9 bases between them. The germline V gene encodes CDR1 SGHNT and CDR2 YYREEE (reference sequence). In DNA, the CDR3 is TGTGCCAGCAGCATCGGAGTTAACACTGAAGCTTTCTTT. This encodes CASSIGVNTEAFF.

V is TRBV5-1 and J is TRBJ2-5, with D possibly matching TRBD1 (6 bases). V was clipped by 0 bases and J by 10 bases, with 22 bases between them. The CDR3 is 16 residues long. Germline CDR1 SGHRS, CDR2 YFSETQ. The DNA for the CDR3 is TGCGCCAGCAGCTTGGGGCGAGGGACAACCGAAAGTGGCCAGTACTTC. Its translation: CASSLGRGTTESGQYF.

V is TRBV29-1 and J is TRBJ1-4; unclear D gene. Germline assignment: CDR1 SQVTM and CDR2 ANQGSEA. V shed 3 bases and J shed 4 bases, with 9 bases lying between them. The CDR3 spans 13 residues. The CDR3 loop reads CSVDSGINEKLFF. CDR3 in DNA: TGCAGCGTTGACTCAGGCATTAATGAAAAACTGTTTTTT.

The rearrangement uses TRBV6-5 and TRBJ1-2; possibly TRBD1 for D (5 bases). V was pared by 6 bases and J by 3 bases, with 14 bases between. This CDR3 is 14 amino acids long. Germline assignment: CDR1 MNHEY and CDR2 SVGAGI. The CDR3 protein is CASRGPNNYYGYTF. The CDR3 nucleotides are TGTGCCAGCAGGGGGCCTAACAACTACTATGGCTACACCTTC.

CDR3 amino acids: CASLPGVTNTGELFF. Written as DNA, the CDR3 is TGTGCCAGTTTACCAGGGGTTACGAACACCGGGGAGCTGTTTTTT. The chain combines TRBV19 with TRBJ2-2; D is perhaps TRBD1 (6 bases). With 8 bases removed from V and 0 bases from J, the gap between germline ends came to 13 bases. Germline CDR1 is LNHDA and CDR2 is SQIVND (reference sequence). The CDR3 sequence is 15 residues long.

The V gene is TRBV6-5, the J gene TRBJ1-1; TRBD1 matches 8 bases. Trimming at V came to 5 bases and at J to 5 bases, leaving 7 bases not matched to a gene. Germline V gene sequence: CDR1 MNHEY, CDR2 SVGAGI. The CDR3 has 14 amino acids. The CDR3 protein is CASSILTGETEAFF. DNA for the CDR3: TGTGCCAGCAGTATATTGACAGGGGAGACTGAAGCTTTCTTT.

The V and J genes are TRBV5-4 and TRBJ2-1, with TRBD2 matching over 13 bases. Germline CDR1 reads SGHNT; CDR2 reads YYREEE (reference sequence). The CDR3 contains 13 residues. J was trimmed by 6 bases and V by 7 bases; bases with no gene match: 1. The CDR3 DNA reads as TGTGCCAGCCGGACTAGCGGGAGCAATGAGCAGTTCTTC. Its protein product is CASRTSGSNEQFF.

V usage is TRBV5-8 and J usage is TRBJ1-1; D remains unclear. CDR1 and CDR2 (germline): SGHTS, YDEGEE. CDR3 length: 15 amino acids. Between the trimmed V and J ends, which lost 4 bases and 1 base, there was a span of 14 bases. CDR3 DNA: TGTGCCAGCAGCCCCTATCAAGACAAGAACACTGAAGCTTTCTTT. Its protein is CASSPYQDKNTEAFF.

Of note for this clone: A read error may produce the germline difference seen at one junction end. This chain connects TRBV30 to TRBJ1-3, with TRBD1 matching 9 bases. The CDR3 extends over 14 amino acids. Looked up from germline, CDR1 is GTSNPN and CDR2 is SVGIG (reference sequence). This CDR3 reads CAWTDRGDSGRLDF. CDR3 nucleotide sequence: TGTGCCTGGACCGACAGGGGGGACTCCGGCAGGTTGGATTTT.

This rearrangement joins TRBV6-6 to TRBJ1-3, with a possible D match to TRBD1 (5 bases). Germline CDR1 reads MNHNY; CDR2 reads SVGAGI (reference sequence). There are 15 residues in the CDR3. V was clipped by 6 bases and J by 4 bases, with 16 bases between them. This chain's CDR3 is CASRTTGGRGNTIYF. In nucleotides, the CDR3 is TGTGCCAGCAGGACGACCGGGGGAAGAGGAAACACCATATATTTT.

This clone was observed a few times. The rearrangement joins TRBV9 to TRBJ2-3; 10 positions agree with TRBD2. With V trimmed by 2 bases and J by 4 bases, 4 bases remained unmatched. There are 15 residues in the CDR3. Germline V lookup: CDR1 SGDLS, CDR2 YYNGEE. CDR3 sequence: CASSVSSGSPDTQYF. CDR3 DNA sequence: TGTGCCAGCAGCGTGTCTAGCGGGAGCCCAGATACGCAGTATTTT. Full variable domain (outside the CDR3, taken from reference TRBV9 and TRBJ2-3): DSGVTQTPKHLITATGQRVTLRCSPRSGDLSVYWYQQSLDQGLQFLIQYYNGEERAKGNILERFSAQQFPDLHSELNLSSLELGDSALYFCASSVSSGSPDTQYFGPGTRLTVL.

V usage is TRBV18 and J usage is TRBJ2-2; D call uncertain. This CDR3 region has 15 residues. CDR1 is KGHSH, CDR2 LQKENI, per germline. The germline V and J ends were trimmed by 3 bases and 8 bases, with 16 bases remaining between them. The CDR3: CASSPQEASRGELFF. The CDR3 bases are TGTGCCAGCTCACCGCAGGAAGCAAGTAGAGGGGAGCTGTTTTTT.

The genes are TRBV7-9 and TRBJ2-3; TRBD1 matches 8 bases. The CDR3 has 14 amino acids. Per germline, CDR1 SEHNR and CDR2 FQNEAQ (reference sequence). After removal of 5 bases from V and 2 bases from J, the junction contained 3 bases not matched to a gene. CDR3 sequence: CASSKTGATDTQYF. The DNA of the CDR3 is TGTGCCAGCAGCAAGACAGGGGCCACAGATACGCAGTATTTT.

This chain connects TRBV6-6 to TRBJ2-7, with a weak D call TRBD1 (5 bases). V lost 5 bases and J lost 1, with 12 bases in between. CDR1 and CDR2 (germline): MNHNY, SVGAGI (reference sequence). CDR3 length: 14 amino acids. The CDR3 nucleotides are TGTGCCAGCAGTGTACAGGCACCATCCTACGAGCAGTACTTC. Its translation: CASSVQAPSYEQYF.

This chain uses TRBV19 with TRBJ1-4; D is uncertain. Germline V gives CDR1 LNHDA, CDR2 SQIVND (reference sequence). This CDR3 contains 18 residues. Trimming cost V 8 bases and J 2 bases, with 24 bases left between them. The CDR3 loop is CASGVLRGGKGTNEKLFF. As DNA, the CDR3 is TGTGCCAGTGGGGTCTTACGGGGAGGGAAAGGTACTAATGAAAAACTGTTTTTT.

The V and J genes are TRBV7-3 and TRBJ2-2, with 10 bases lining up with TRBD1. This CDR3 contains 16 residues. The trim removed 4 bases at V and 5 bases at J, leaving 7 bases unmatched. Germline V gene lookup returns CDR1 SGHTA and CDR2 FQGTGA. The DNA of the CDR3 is TGTGCCAGCAGCTCCCCGGGACAGGGGTTTACCGGGGAGCTGTTTTTT. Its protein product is CASSSPGQGFTGELFF.

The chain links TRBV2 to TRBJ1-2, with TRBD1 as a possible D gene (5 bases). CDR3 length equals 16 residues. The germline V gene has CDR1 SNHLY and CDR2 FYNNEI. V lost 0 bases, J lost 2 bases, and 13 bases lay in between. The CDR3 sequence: CASSEASTVRNYGYTF. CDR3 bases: TGTGCCAGCAGTGAAGCGTCGACAGTGCGAAACTATGGCTACACCTTC.

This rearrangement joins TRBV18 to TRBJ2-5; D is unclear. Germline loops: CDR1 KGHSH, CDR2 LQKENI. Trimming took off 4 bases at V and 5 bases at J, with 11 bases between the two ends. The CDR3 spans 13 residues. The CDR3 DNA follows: TGTGCCAGCTCACTAAATGGTCGGGAGACCCAGTACTTC. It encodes CASSLNGRETQYF.

The CDR3 DNA sequence: TGCGCCAGCAGTGAGGGCTTAGCGGGGGAGAGCACAGATACGCAGTATTTT. Protein product: CASSEGLAGESTDTQYF. The chain couples TRBV10-2 to TRBJ2-3, with 9 bases matching TRBD2. J lost 0 bases, V lost 2 bases, and 6 bases had no gene match. The germline gives CDR1 WSHSY, CDR2 SAAADI. This CDR3 has 17 amino acids.

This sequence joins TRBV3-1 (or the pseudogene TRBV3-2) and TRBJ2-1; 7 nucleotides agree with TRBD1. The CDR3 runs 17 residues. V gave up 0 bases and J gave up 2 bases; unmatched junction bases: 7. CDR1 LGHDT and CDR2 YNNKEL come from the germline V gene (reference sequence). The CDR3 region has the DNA TGTGCCAGCAGCCAAGATGAGACAGGGAATACCTACAATGAGCAGTTCTTC. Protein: CASSQDETGNTYNEQFF.

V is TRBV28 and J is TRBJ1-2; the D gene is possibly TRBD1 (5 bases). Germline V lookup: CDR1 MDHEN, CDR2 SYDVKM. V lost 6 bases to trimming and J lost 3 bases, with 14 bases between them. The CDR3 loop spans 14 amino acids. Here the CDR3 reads CASSPTPRDYGYTF. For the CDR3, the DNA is TGTGCCAGCAGCCCCACCCCCAGGGACTATGGCTACACCTTC.